This entry features one T cell receptor beta chain sequence. Original data processing: Nucleated cell number was recorded as an estimate derived from reference gene primer amplification. This table comes from immunoSEQ multiplex PCR, and its TCRdb copy is limited to in-frame clones, with some not included. The V and J calls and clone size were taken over from that table, and D and trimming were inferred from the DNA. This table holds about 45,000 clones, roughly 80% found once. Trimming removed 5 bases from V and 5 bases from J, with 13 bases in between. The CDR3 has 14 amino acids. Germline CDR1 and CDR2: GTSNPN and SVGIG (reference sequence). The sample belongs to a study of blood T cell repertoires in COVID-19. Study-level background: Specimens from acute and convalescent COVID-19 originated in the United States, Italy and Spain.

V usage is TRBV30 and J usage is TRBJ1-6; D may be TRBD1 (5 bases). Input material: peripheral blood. The TCR comes from a man aged 65 to 85 with acute or convalescent COVID-19. The CDR3 protein is CAWGGETNNSPLHF. The CDR3 nucleotides read TGTGCCTGGGGAGGGGAGACTAATAATTCACCCCTCCACTTT. The whole variable domain, remainder taken from reference TRBV30 and TRBJ1-6, is SQTIHQWPATLVQPVGSPLSLECTVEGTSNPNLYWYRQAAGRGLQLLFYSVGIGQISSEVPQNLSASRPQDRQFILSSKKLLLSDSGFYLCAWGGETNNSPLHFGNGTRLTVT.